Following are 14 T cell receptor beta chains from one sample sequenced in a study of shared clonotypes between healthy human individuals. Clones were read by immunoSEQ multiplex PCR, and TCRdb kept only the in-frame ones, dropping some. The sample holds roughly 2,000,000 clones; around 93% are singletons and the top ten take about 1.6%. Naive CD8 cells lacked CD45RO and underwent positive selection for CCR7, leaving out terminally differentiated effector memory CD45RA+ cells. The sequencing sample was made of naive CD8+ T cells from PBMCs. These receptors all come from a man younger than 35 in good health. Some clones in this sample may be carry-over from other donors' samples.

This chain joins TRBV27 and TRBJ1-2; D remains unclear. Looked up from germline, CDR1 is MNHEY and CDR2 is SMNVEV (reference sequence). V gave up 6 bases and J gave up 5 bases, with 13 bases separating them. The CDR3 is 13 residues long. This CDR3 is CASSYANFYGYTF. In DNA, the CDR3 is TGTGCCAGCAGCTACGCGAACTTTTATGGCTACACCTTC.

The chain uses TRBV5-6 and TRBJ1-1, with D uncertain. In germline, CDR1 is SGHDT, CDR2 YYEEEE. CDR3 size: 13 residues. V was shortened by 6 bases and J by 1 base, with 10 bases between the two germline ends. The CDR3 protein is CASTRWGNTEAFF. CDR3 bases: TGTGCCAGCACCCGGTGGGGGAACACTGAAGCTTTCTTT.

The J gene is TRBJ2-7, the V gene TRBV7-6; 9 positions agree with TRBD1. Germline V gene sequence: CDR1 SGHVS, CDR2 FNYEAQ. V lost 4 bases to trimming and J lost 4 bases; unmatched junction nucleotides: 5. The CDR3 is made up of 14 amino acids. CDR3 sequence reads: CASSSPGQGYEQYF. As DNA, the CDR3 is TGTGCCAGCAGCTCGCCGGGACAGGGATACGAGCAGTACTTC.

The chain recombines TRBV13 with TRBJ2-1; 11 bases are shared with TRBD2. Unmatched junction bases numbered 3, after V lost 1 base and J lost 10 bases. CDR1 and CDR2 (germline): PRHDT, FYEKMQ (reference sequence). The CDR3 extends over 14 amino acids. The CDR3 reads CASSLVASGREQFF. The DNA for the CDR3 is TGTGCCAGCAGCTTAGTGGCTAGCGGGAGGGAGCAGTTCTTC.

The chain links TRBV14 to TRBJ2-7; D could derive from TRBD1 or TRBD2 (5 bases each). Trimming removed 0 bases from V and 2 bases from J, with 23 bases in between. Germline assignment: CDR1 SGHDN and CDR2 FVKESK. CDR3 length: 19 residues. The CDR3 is CASSQDLDQGRTGTYEQYF. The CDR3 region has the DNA TGTGCCAGCAGCCAAGATCTGGATCAGGGTCGGACGGGGACCTACGAGCAGTACTTC.

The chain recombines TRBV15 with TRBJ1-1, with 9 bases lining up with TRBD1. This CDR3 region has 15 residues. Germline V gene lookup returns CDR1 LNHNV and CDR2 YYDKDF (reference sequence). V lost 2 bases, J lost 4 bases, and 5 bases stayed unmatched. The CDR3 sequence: CATSRTGGRSTEAFF. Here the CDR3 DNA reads TGTGCCACCAGCAGAACAGGGGGCCGGAGCACTGAAGCTTTCTTT.

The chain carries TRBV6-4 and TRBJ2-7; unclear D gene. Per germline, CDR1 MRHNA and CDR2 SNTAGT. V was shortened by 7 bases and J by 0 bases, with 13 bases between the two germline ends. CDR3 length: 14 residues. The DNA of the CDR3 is TGTGCCAGCAAGGTGCTTGGTAGCTCCTACGAGCAGTACTTC. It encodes CASKVLGSSYEQYF.

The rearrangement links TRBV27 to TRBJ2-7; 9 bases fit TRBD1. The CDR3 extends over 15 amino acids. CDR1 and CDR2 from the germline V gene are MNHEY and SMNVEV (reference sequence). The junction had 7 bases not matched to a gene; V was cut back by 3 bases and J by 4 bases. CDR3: CASSFRGQGLYEQYF. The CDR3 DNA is TGTGCCAGCAGTTTTAGAGGACAGGGGTTGTACGAGCAGTACTTC.

Here the CDR3 DNA reads TGTGCCAGCAGCTTAGGGGTATCGTACGGCTACACCTTC. Amino acids: CASSLGVSYGYTF. The V call is TRBV7-8, the J call TRBJ1-2; D call uncertain. The V end was cut by 1 base, the J end by 8 bases, with 11 bases between. This CDR3 has 13 residues. Germline V gives CDR1 SGHVS, CDR2 FQNEAQ. The whole variable domain, remainder taken from reference TRBV7-8 and TRBJ1-2, is GAGVSQSPRYKVAKRGQDVALRCDPISGHVSLFWYQQALGQGPEFLTYFQNEAQLDKSGLPSDRFFAERPEGSVSTLKIQRTQQEDSAVYLCASSLGVSYGYTFGSGTRLTVV.

DNA of the CDR3: TGTGCCAGCAGCTTAGCGGGAGGAGGTCCCAATGAGCAGTTCTTC. The encoded protein is CASSLAGGGPNEQFF. The V gene is TRBV7-3, the J gene TRBJ2-1; 8 bases agree with TRBD2. Germline lookup yields CDR1 SGHTA and CDR2 FQGTGA. The CDR3 extends over 15 amino acids. The V segment lost 2 bases and the J segment 6 bases; nucleotides outside the gene matches: 6.

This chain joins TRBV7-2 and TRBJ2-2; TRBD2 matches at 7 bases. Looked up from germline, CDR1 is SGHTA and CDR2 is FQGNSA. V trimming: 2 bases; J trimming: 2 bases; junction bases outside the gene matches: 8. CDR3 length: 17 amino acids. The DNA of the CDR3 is TGTGCCAGCAGCTTAACACTAGCGAGGTTTAACACCGGGGAGCTGTTTTTT. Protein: CASSLTLARFNTGELFF.

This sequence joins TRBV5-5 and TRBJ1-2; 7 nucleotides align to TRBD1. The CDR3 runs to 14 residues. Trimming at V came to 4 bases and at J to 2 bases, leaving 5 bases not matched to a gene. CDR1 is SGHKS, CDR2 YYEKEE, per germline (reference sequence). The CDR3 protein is CASSPPTGNYGYTF. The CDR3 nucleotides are TGTGCCAGCAGCCCCCCGACAGGGAACTATGGCTACACCTTC.

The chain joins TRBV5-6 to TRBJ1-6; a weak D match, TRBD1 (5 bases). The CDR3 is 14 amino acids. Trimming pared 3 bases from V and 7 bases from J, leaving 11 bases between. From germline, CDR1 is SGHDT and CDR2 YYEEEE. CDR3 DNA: TGTGCCAGCAGCTGGGGGGGATGGAATTCACCCCTCCACTTT. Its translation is CASSWGGWNSPLHF.

The DNA of the CDR3 is TGTGCCTGGAGTGTACGATCTTCGGGGAGCGCTTTTCCTAACTATGGCTACACCTTC. This encodes CAWSVRSSGSAFPNYGYTF. The V and J genes are TRBV30 and TRBJ1-2, with D hard to call. Germline CDR1 is GTSNPN and CDR2 is SVGIG (reference sequence). Between the trimmed V and J ends, which lost 0 bases and 0 bases, there was a span of 23 bases. CDR3 length: 19 amino acids.